This is a list of T cell receptor beta chains from one sample in a study of blood T cell repertoires in COVID-19. TCRdb keeps only in-frame clones here, not all; method: immunoSEQ multiplex PCR. The profile shows around 250,000 clones, less than 90% of them singletons. The sequenced sample was peripheral blood. The source of these receptors is a woman in her thirties or forties who had recovered from COVID-19. Both conserved end residues are part of each CDR3. D genes are given only for firm matches. Expanded clones get a size class; other rows say once, few or many, or leave the size out.

TRBJ1-5,TRBV2,.,.,CASSVQGGNQPQHF,TGTGCCAGCAGTGTACAGGGCGGCAATCAGCCCCAGCATTTT
TRBJ1-1,TRBV7-8,.,.,CASSFRRLNTEAFF,TGTGCCAGCAGCTTTCGGCGGCTGAACACTGAAGCTTTCTTT
TRBJ2-5,TRBV5-1,.,.,CASSFGRVRETQYF,TGCGCCAGCAGCTTTGGCAGGGTTCGAGAGACCCAGTACTTC
TRBJ2-7,TRBV5-1,TRBD1,.,CASSPGDRVSYEQYF,TGCGCCAGCAGCCCCGGGGACAGGGTCTCCTACGAGCAGTACTTC
TRBJ1-6,TRBV14,TRBD1,.,CASSHRQGPSPLHF,TGTGCCAGCAGCCACCGACAGGGCCCTTCACCCCTCCACTTT
TRBJ1-6,TRBV19,.,.,CASNQDRLYNSPLHF,TGTGCCAGTAACCAAGACAGATTATATAATTCACCCCTCCACTTT
TRBJ2-3,TRBV6-5,.,.,CASSYSNRPNTDTQYF,TGTGCCAGCAGTTACTCAAACAGACCCAACACAGATACGCAGTATTTT
TRBJ1-3,TRBV6-5,.,.,CASSPGLTNTIYF,TGTGCCAGCAGCCCAGGCCTCACGAACACCATATATTTT
TRBJ1-6,TRBV19,.,.,CASSIQGSNSPLHF,TGTGCCAGTAGTATTCAGGGCTCTAATTCACCCCTCCACTTT
TRBJ2-1,TRBV6-4,.,.,CASSDVFGRGSYNEQFF,TGTGCCAGCAGTGATGTCTTTGGTAGGGGCTCCTACAATGAGCAGTTCTTC
TRBJ2-3,TRBV5-5,TRBD2,.,CASSLALAGSADTQYF,TGTGCCAGCAGCTTGGCCCTAGCGGGTAGCGCAGATACGCAGTATTTT
TRBJ1-2,TRBV11-2,TRBD1,.,CASSSNRGRSYGYTF,TGTGCCAGCAGCTCGAACAGGGGGCGCAGCTATGGCTACACCTTC
TRBJ2-7,TRBV29-1,.,.,CSVLAKTNTYEQYF,TGCAGCGTTCTTGCTAAGACAAACACCTACGAGCAGTACTTC
TRBJ1-4,TRBV19,TRBD1,few,CASSARQGAGEKLFF,TGTGCCAGTAGCGCTCGACAGGGGGCGGGAGAAAAACTGTTTTTT
TRBJ1-1,TRBV10-3,TRBD1,.,CAISTSTGAPLAEAFF,TGTGCCATCAGTACGTCTACAGGGGCCCCTCTCGCTGAAGCTTTCTTT
TRBJ2-1,TRBV18,.,.,CASSPPVAGGLFF,TGTGCCAGCTCACCCCCCGTAGCCGGGGGACTGTTCTTC
TRBJ1-2,TRBV6-5,TRBD1,.,CASSRGQGANYGYTF,TGTGCCAGCAGCCGAGGACAGGGGGCTAACTATGGCTACACCTTC